This entry lists 13 T cell receptor beta chains sequenced from one sample in a study of blood T cell repertoires in COVID-19. Libraries were prepared by immunoSEQ multiplex PCR; TCRdb keeps only in-frame clonotypes and omits some of them. The sample consists of approximately 200,000 clones, around 88% of them appearing once. Sequencing was performed on peripheral blood. Receptors originate from a woman in her 30s with acute or convalescent COVID-19.

The V gene is TRBV5-3, the J gene TRBJ2-7; D is perhaps TRBD2 (6 bases). TRBV5-3 belongs to the ORF category, with a function that is uncertain. The CDR3 runs 16 residues. V was clipped by 5 bases and J by 6 bases, with 24 bases between them. The CDR3 coding sequence is TGTGCCAGAAGTTTCGGGAGACAAAATGGGGAAGCCGAGCAGTACTTC. This codes for CARSFGRQNGEAEQYF.

This clone was counted a few times. The V and J genes are TRBV20-1 and TRBJ1-6; no clear D. Germline lookup yields CDR1 DFQATT and CDR2 SNEGSKA (reference sequence). The CDR3 sequence is 11 residues long. V was trimmed by 0 bases and J by 14 bases, leaving 8 bases between them. CDR3 loop: CSARDRVSLHF. DNA of the CDR3: TGCAGTGCTAGAGATCGGGTGTCCCTCCACTTT.

This clone has at least ten counts. This sequence joins TRBV12-3 or TRBV12-4 and TRBJ2-1; D remains unclear. The CDR3 is 13 residues long. Trimming pared 3 bases from V and 6 bases from J, leaving 9 bases between. CDR3: CASSLVGGNEQFF. In DNA form, the CDR3 reads TGTGCCAGCAGTTTGGTTGGCGGCAATGAGCAGTTCTTC.

The table lists this clone with a few counts. The chain links TRBV4-1 to TRBJ2-1; TRBD2 matches at 8 bases. The junction had 10 bases not matched to a gene; V was cut back by 4 bases and J by 8 bases. Germline CDR1 and CDR2: MGHRA and YSYEKL. The CDR3 spans 15 residues. For the CDR3, the DNA is TGCGCCAGCAGCCCCGCCGGGACTAGTTTTCATGAGCAGTTCTTC. Its translation: CASSPAGTSFHEQFF.

The chain joins TRBV7-2 to TRBJ2-5; no firm D call. Germline CDR1 is SGHTA and CDR2 is FQGNSA. V lost 5 bases and J 5 bases, leaving 9 bases between the germline ends. The CDR3 is made up of 12 amino acids. CDR3 region: CASSLKRETQYF. The CDR3 nucleotides read TGTGCCAGCAGCCTGAAACGGGAGACCCAGTACTTC.

The chain combines TRBV11-2 with TRBJ2-7; no clear D. This CDR3 comprises 12 residues. Germline V gene data show CDR1 as SGHAT and CDR2 as FQNNGV. With 5 bases removed from V and 4 bases from J, the gap between germline ends came to 9 bases. CDR3 amino acids: CASSRVSYEQYF. The DNA for the CDR3 is TGTGCCAGCAGCCGGGTTAGTTACGAGCAGTACTTC. The entire variable domain, with the rest obtained from reference TRBV11-2 and TRBJ2-7, is as follows: EAGVAQSPRYKIIEKRQSVAFWCNPISGHATLYWYQQILGQGPKLLIQFQNNGVVDDSQLPKDRFSAERLKGVDSTLKIQPAKLEDSAVYLCASSRVSYEQYFGPGTRLTVT.

The chain is built from TRBV6-5 and TRBJ1-2, with D unclear. The V gene lost 8 bases and the J gene lost 1 base, with 11 bases spanning the gap. The length of the CDR3 is 13 residues. CDR1 and CDR2 (germline): MNHEY, SVGAGI. The CDR3 bases are TGTGCCAGCTCGATGGCTCATAACTATGGCTACACCTTC. It encodes CASSMAHNYGYTF.

This chain links TRBV28 with TRBJ1-1; tentative D call: TRBD1 (5 bases). This CDR3 has 14 amino acids. The V end lost 4 bases, the J end lost 8 bases, and 17 bases lay between the germline ends. From germline, CDR1 is MDHEN and CDR2 SYDVKM. The CDR3 DNA reads TGTGCCAGCAGTTCTCAGGGAGGCGCGATAGAAGCTTTCTTT. Protein product: CASSSQGGAIEAFF.

The CDR3 reads CATSDGGGYNEQFF. CDR3 nucleotides: TGTGCCACCAGTGACGGCGGAGGGTACAATGAGCAGTTCTTC. The rearrangement joins TRBV24-1 to TRBJ2-1, with a tentative D call TRBD2 (6 bases). The CDR3 consists of 14 residues. CDR1 is KGHDR and CDR2 is SFDVKD in the germline V gene. Trimming removed 4 bases at V and 4 bases at J, with 10 bases between.

The chain links TRBV6-5 to TRBJ2-7; 8 bases match TRBD2. The CDR3 has 15 residues. CDR1 and CDR2 (germline): MNHEY, SVGAGI. V dropped 6 bases and J dropped 1; count of bases not matched to a gene: 8. This CDR3 reads CASRAGGGSSYEQYF. The CDR3 DNA sequence: TGTGCCAGCAGGGCGGGGGGCGGTAGTTCCTACGAGCAGTACTTC.

V is TRBV7-9 and J is TRBJ1-4; possible D gene TRBD1, 6 bases. This CDR3 has 15 residues. V lost 3 bases and J 8 bases, leaving 16 bases between the germline ends. CDR1 is SEHNR and CDR2 is FQNEAQ in the germline V gene (reference sequence). CDR3: CASSLHGGAYEKLFF. The CDR3 region has the DNA TGTGCCAGCAGCTTGCATGGGGGGGCTTACGAAAAACTGTTTTTT.

This sequence joins TRBV29-1 and TRBJ1-5; D is ambiguous. This CDR3 comprises 15 residues. The germline CDR1 and CDR2 sequences are SQVTM and ANQGSEA. V shed 6 bases and J shed 4 bases, with 19 bases lying between them. The CDR3 DNA reads TGCAGCGTCACCTGGACCTTCAGGAGGAATCAGCCCCAGCATTTT. It encodes CSVTWTFRRNQPQHF.

The chain carries TRBV19 and TRBJ2-2, with 7 bases matching TRBD2. Germline values: CDR1 LNHDA, CDR2 SQIVND (reference sequence). The V segment lost 4 bases and the J segment 10 bases; nucleotides outside the gene matches: 9. The CDR3 length is 14 residues. CDR3 amino acids: CASSTLGGGSELFF. In nucleotides, the CDR3 is TGTGCCAGTAGTACATTGGGGGGGGGATCGGAGCTGTTTTTT.